The TCR beta chain under discussion was sequenced for a study of CD8+CD57+ T cells in acquired aplastic anemia. Overall study: DNA per sorted CD4+ or CD8+ sample ranged roughly 0.17 to 27.4 ug, averaging approximately 3.3 ug. Study conclusions and caveats: Roughly 30 was the count of CD8+ CDR3 sequences that patients shared with controls.

For this clonotype: Its specificity is unknown.

The study profiled TCR beta VDJ and CDR3 using genomic DNA as template. TCRdb reprocessed the reads with MiXCR, giving one entry per CDR3 protein. The table includes 150,000 or so distinct CDR3 sequences, around half detected once. Patients included in sequencing had previously demonstrated CD8+CD57+ cell expansion by flow cytometry. There was no therapy given to any patient before the blood sampling took place. V trimming: 6 bases; J trimming: 5 bases; junction bases outside the gene matches: 17. The CDR3 loop spans 19 amino acids. Germline V gene sequence: CDR1 MGHDK, CDR2 SYGVNS. Specimen: sorted CD4+, CD8+, or CD8+CD57+ T cells (not recorded which) from PBMCs. J is TRBJ2-5 and V is TRBV25-1, with 14 bases lining up with TRBD2. This receptor was obtained from a human donor with aplastic anemia. The CDR3 is CASSRYGTSGSPLVETQYF. In nucleotides, the CDR3 is TGTGCCAGCAGCCGCTACGGGACTAGCGGGAGTCCTCTGGTGGAGACCCAGTACTTC. The whole variable domain, remainder taken from reference TRBV25-1 and TRBJ2-5, is EADIYQTPRYLVIGTGKKITLECSQTMGHDKMYWYQQDPGMELHLIHYSYGVNSTEKGDLSSESTVSRIRTEHFPLTLESARPSHTSQYLCASSRYGTSGSPLVETQYFGPGTRLLVL.